The 9 T cell receptor beta chains in this list originate from one sample, sequenced in a study of blood T cell repertoires in COVID-19. Here immunoSEQ multiplex PCR was the method, and the copy in TCRdb shows in-frame clones only, minus some. The sample includes 100,000 or so clones, under 95% seen only once; the top ten take 3% to 4.5%. Sequencing was carried out using peripheral blood. These receptors all come from a woman between 50 and 59 years old in a cohort sampled during active COVID-19.

The chain couples TRBV5-1 to TRBJ2-3, with TRBD1 identical over 8 bases. The CDR3 is 15 residues long. With V trimmed by 5 bases and J by 1 base, 6 bases remained unmatched. CDR1 is SGHRS, CDR2 YFSETQ, per germline. CDR3 in amino acids: CASRAWDRRTDTQYF. The CDR3 DNA reads TGCGCCAGCAGGGCCTGGGACAGGCGCACAGATACGCAGTATTTT.

The chain is built from TRBV6-5 and TRBJ1-6; weak D call: TRBD1 (5 bases). Germline V gives CDR1 MNHEY, CDR2 SVGAGI. V lost 0 bases, J lost 9 bases, and 6 bases lay in between. This CDR3 has 13 amino acids. The CDR3 sequence is CASSYSRASPLHF. CDR3 nucleotides: TGTGCCAGCAGTTACTCCAGGGCTTCACCCCTCCACTTT.

The chain employs TRBV18 and TRBJ1-5; D is undetermined. V gave up 4 bases and J gave up 5 bases, with 9 bases separating them. The CDR3 covers 13 residues. Germline assignment: CDR1 KGHSH and CDR2 LQKENI. The CDR3 loop is CASSLIQDQPQHF. CDR3 coding DNA: TGTGCCAGCTCACTAATCCAGGATCAGCCCCAGCATTTT.

V and J are TRBV7-2 and TRBJ2-3; TRBD2 aligns across 12 bases. In germline, CDR1 is SGHTA, CDR2 FQGNSA. V lost 5 bases and J lost 3; bases outside the gene matches: 12. The CDR3 spans 18 residues. As DNA, the CDR3 is TGTGCCAGCAGCCTGGTCGCGACTAGCGGGGGAATTACAGATACGCAGTATTTT. Amino acid sequence: CASSLVATSGGITDTQYF.

The V and J genes are TRBV11-1 and TRBJ2-5, with 10 bases aligning to TRBD1. This CDR3 is 14 amino acids long. Losses at the gene ends were 4 bases for V and 5 bases for J; bases not matched to a gene: 4. Germline CDR1 is SGHAT and CDR2 is FQDESV (reference sequence). This CDR3 reads CASSSDRGWETQYF. The DNA of the CDR3 is TGTGCCAGCAGCTCGGACAGGGGGTGGGAGACCCAGTACTTC.

The chain uses TRBV12-5 and TRBJ1-6, with TRBD1 identical over 8 bases. Germline CDR1 reads LGHNT; CDR2 reads FRNRAP. This CDR3 has 15 amino acids. V gave up 3 bases and J gave up 7 bases; unmatched junction bases: 5. This CDR3 is CASGFAGQGNSPLHF. CDR3 coding DNA: TGTGCTAGTGGTTTCGCAGGACAGGGAAATTCACCCCTCCACTTT.

The V and J genes are TRBV3-1 (or the pseudogene TRBV3-2) and TRBJ2-7; 10 nucleotides match TRBD2. J gave up 2 bases and V 4 bases, and 11 bases lay outside the gene matches. The CDR3 consists of 17 residues. Germline V gene data show CDR1 as LGHDT and CDR2 as YNNKEL (reference sequence). DNA for the CDR3: TGTGCCAGCAGCCTTGGTAGCGGGGGGCGCATAGCCTACGAGCAGTACTTC. This sequence encodes CASSLGSGGRIAYEQYF.

J is TRBJ2-3 and V is TRBV5-1; D is unclear. The V end was cut by 1 base, the J end by 3 bases, with 9 bases between. Germline V gene data show CDR1 as SGHRS and CDR2 as YFSETQ. The CDR3 totals 14 residues. The CDR3: CASSLTTQTDTQYF. The CDR3 region has the DNA TGCGCCAGCAGCTTGACTACCCAGACAGATACGCAGTATTTT.

This chain links TRBV25-1 with TRBJ1-2; D call uncertain. CDR1 is MGHDK and CDR2 is SYGVNS in the germline V gene. The CDR3 totals 13 residues. V lost 5 bases and J lost 4, with 11 bases in between. The CDR3 sequence is CASSPRETYGYTF. The CDR3 nucleotides are TGTGCCAGCAGTCCCCGGGAGACCTATGGCTACACCTTC.